This T cell receptor beta chain was found in a study of neurological immune-mediated disorders. TCRdb passed the 5' RACE reads through MiXCR, listing each CDR3 protein once. The table shows around 61,000 distinct CDR3 sequences, with around 5% occurring only once. This clonotype was found many times. Germline V gene lookup returns CDR1 SGHRS and CDR2 YFSETQ. This CDR3 has 13 amino acids. Trimming cost V 2 bases and J 0 bases, with 5 bases left between them. Unsorted libraries were generated from 2 million PBMCs. These cells had been stored in RNAlater at -80 C. This TCR derives from a human donor with multiple sclerosis. The donor label of this sample is uncertain. Source material: PBMCs. V usage is TRBV5-1 and J usage is TRBJ1-1; D is unresolved. CDR3 in amino acids: CASSLLMNTEAFF. The CDR3 DNA sequence: TGCGCCAGCAGCTTACTAATGAACACTGAAGCTTTCTTT. Filled out from reference TRBV5-1 and TRBJ1-1, the complete variable domain reads KAGVTQTPRYLIKTRGQQVTLSCSPISGHRSVSWYQQTPGQGLQFLFEYFSETQRNKGNFPGRFSGRQFSNSRSEMNVSTLELGDSALYLCASSLLMNTEAFFGQGTRLTVV.